The 31 T cell receptor beta chains listed next were all sequenced from one sample in a study of blood T cell repertoires in COVID-19. This table comes from immunoSEQ multiplex PCR, and its TCRdb copy is limited to in-frame clones, with some not included. The sample has 230,000 or so clones; just over 85% are singletons. What was sequenced was PBMCs or T cells enriched from blood (not recorded which). The receptors come from a woman aged 40 to 55 with acute COVID-19.

This sequence joins TRBV30 and TRBJ2-5; 7 bases map to TRBD1. V lost 5 bases, J lost 4 bases, and 10 bases stayed unmatched. Per germline, CDR1 GTSNPN and CDR2 SVGIG (reference sequence). There are 14 residues in the CDR3. This chain's CDR3 is CAWVHRGYIETQYF. The DNA of the CDR3 is TGTGCCTGGGTACACAGGGGCTATATAGAGACCCAGTACTTC.

The chain employs TRBV6-5 and TRBJ1-1, with a weak D call TRBD1 (5 bases). The CDR3 consists of 13 residues. Deletions cut 6 bases from V and 0 bases from J, with 8 bases between. The germline CDR1 and CDR2 sequences are MNHEY and SVGAGI. Here the CDR3 DNA reads TGTGCCAGCAGGCAGGGCCTGAACACTGAAGCTTTCTTT. This encodes CASRQGLNTEAFF.

The genes are TRBV27 and TRBJ1-2; 8 bases are a match to TRBD1. Germline CDR1 MNHEY, CDR2 SMNVEV (reference sequence). The CDR3 length is 15 residues. V was clipped by 2 bases and J by 8 bases; unmatched bases: 10. CDR3 loop: CASSLVAGGAEGYTF. The CDR3 DNA follows: TGTGCCAGCAGTTTAGTTGCAGGGGGCGCGGAGGGCTACACCTTC.

This CDR3 reads CASSYRTGMNTEAFF. CDR3 sequence (DNA): TGTGCCAGCAGTTACCGGACAGGGATGAACACTGAAGCTTTCTTT. This chain uses TRBV9 with TRBJ1-1, with TRBD1 identical over 8 bases. Germline V gives CDR1 SGDLS, CDR2 YYNGEE. The CDR3 totals 15 residues. V shed 5 bases and J 0 bases; nucleotides not matched to a gene: 6.

J is TRBJ1-3 and V is TRBV19; 8 bases align to TRBD1. After removal of 2 bases from V and 1 base from J, the junction contained 1 base not matched to a gene. CDR3 length: 15 residues. The germline gives CDR1 LNHDA, CDR2 SQIVND (reference sequence). The CDR3 spells CASSIRDRSGNTIYF. The CDR3 DNA sequence: TGTGCCAGTAGTATAAGGGACAGGTCTGGAAACACCATATATTTT.

The chain uses TRBV9 and TRBJ2-7, with 8 bases matching TRBD1. The CDR3 runs 14 residues. The V gene's germline CDR1 is SGDLS and CDR2 YYNGEE. Losses at the gene ends were 4 bases for V and 7 bases for J; bases not matched to a gene: 10. The DNA of the CDR3 is TGTGCCAGCAGCCGCTCCGGACAGGGCAGAGAGCAGTACTTC. Residues: CASSRSGQGREQYF.

The chain uses TRBV5-6 and TRBJ1-2; TRBD1 might be the D (5 bases). The germline V and J ends were trimmed by 4 bases and 7 bases, with 20 bases remaining between them. The CDR3 runs to 15 residues. Germline assignment: CDR1 SGHDT and CDR2 YYEEEE. This CDR3 is CASSNVGRGIGGYTF. Here the CDR3 DNA reads TGTGCCAGCAGCAATGTGGGGCGTGGCATTGGTGGCTACACCTTC.

This clone was counted once. The V gene is TRBV10-2, the J gene TRBJ2-3, with TRBD2 identical over 14 bases. With 6 bases clipped from V and 2 bases from J, the junction kept 10 bases outside the gene matches. This CDR3 region has 18 residues. Germline loops: CDR1 WSHSY, CDR2 SAAADI. The chain's CDR3 is CASRRTSGGRRNTDTQYF. CDR3 in DNA: TGCGCCAGCAGAAGGACTAGCGGGGGGCGTCGAAACACAGATACGCAGTATTTT.

CDR3: CASSENLMTGTGRNQPQHF. The CDR3 coding sequence is TGCGCCAGCAGTGAAAACTTGATGACCGGGACAGGGAGGAATCAGCCCCAGCATTTT. This chain connects TRBV10-1 to TRBJ1-5, with 9 nucleotides matching TRBD1. CDR3 length equals 19 residues. Germline V gene sequence: CDR1 WNHNN, CDR2 SYGVQD (reference sequence). Germline trimming cut 3 bases from V and 4 bases from J; bases unmatched to any gene: 16.

The chain links TRBV18 to TRBJ1-1; perhaps TRBD1 as D (5 bases). Germline CDR1 and CDR2: KGHSH and LQKENI. V lost 2 bases, J lost 1 base, and 8 bases lay in between. This CDR3 spans 14 amino acids. In DNA, the CDR3 is TGTGCCAGCTCACCAGTCACAGGGAACACTGAAGCTTTCTTT. Translated: CASSPVTGNTEAFF.

The chain joins TRBV25-1 to TRBJ1-1; no firm D call. The CDR3 consists of 14 residues. From germline, CDR1 is MGHDK and CDR2 SYGVNS. The V and J ends lost 1 base and 4 bases respectively, with 10 bases between them. DNA for the CDR3: TGTGCCAGCAGTGAATGGGAGGTTTCCACTGAAGCTTTCTTT. This translates into CASSEWEVSTEAFF.

This clone was recorded once. V is TRBV19 and J is TRBJ2-2; tentatively, D is TRBD1 (5 bases). The CDR3 has 14 residues. Trimming removed 3 bases at V and 5 bases at J, with 10 bases between. Looked up from germline, CDR1 is LNHDA and CDR2 is SQIVND (reference sequence). For the CDR3, the DNA is TGTGCCAGTAGTATTAGTAAGGGGACCGGGGAGCTGTTTTTT. Its protein product is CASSISKGTGELFF.

The rearrangement links TRBV3-1 (or the pseudogene TRBV3-2) to TRBJ1-4; D gene uncertain. This CDR3 is built from 16 residues. V was cut by 0 bases and J by 4 bases, with 12 bases left in between. Germline V gene data show CDR1 as LGHDT and CDR2 as YNNKEL (reference sequence). In DNA form, the CDR3 reads TGTGCCAGCAGCCAAGAAGTTGGCCAGCGTAATGAAAAACTGTTTTTT. Protein product: CASSQEVGQRNEKLFF.

V is TRBV5-4 and J is TRBJ1-2, with D unclear. Trimming removed 2 bases from V and 6 bases from J, with 14 bases in between. Germline V gives CDR1 SGHNT, CDR2 YYREEE (reference sequence). The CDR3 contains 14 residues. In nucleotides, the CDR3 is TGTGCCAGCAGCTTTGCCCCCCGTTCGGATGGCTACACCTTC. It is translated as CASSFAPRSDGYTF.

V usage is TRBV10-2 and J usage is TRBJ1-2; D call uncertain. The CDR3 totals 14 residues. Germline V CDR1 and CDR2: WSHSY, SAAADI. V lost 7 bases to trimming and J lost 2 bases, with 14 bases between them. CDR3 protein: CASTAFAGNYGYTF. As DNA, the CDR3 is TGCGCCAGCACCGCCTTTGCCGGGAACTATGGCTACACCTTC.

The rearrangement uses TRBV28 and TRBJ1-1; no clear D gene. The germline V gene encodes CDR1 MDHEN and CDR2 SYDVKM. CDR3 length: 12 residues. V shed 7 bases and J shed 0 bases, with 6 bases lying between them. Here the CDR3 reads CASNEVNTEAFF. CDR3 bases: TGTGCCAGCAACGAGGTGAACACTGAAGCTTTCTTT.

The chain has TRBV6-5 and TRBJ1-1; D is ambiguous. Germline CDR1 and CDR2: MNHEY and SVGAGI. V was trimmed by 5 bases and J by 1 base, leaving 11 bases between them. The CDR3 spans 14 residues. The CDR3 coding sequence is TGTGCCAGCAGTCTGGTGGCGGCGAACACTGAAGCTTTCTTT. This codes for CASSLVAANTEAFF.

The chain employs TRBV6-5 and TRBJ1-1, with 7 bases lining up with TRBD1. Per the germline V gene, CDR1 is MNHEY and CDR2 is SVGAGI. The CDR3 sequence is 15 residues long. The J segment lost 1 base and the V segment lost 2 bases, leaving 4 bases of the junction unmatched. The CDR3 nucleotides read TGTGCCAGCAGTTACGGGGACAGATGGAACACTGAAGCTTTCTTT. Encoded protein: CASSYGDRWNTEAFF.

The V call is TRBV5-6, the J call TRBJ1-2; maybe TRBD1 (5 bases). CDR1 is SGHDT, CDR2 YYEEEE, per germline. V lost 2 bases and J lost 4, with 12 bases in between. CDR3 size: 14 residues. The CDR3 loop is CASSFQGQSYGYTF. In DNA form, the CDR3 reads TGTGCCAGCAGCTTCCAGGGCCAGAGCTATGGCTACACCTTC.

This clone was observed once. The chain couples TRBV19 to TRBJ1-1, with a tentative D call TRBD1 (5 bases). Germline assignment: CDR1 LNHDA and CDR2 SQIVND (reference sequence). This CDR3 is built from 15 residues. With 5 bases removed from V and 4 bases from J, the gap between germline ends came to 17 bases. CDR3: CASSSQGRSATEAFF. CDR3 sequence (DNA): TGTGCCAGTAGTTCCCAGGGAAGATCGGCCACTGAAGCTTTCTTT.

The count of this clone is one. The J gene is TRBJ1-3, the V gene TRBV10-1; no clear D. This CDR3 has 14 amino acids. V lost 0 bases and J 0 bases, leaving 3 bases between the germline ends. Per the germline V gene, CDR1 is WNHNN and CDR2 is SYGVQD (reference sequence). CDR3 sequence reads: CASSESSSGNTIYF. CDR3 DNA: TGCGCCAGCAGTGAGTCGAGCTCTGGAAACACCATATATTTT.

V usage is TRBV12-5 and J usage is TRBJ2-2; D not certain. The germline V and J ends were trimmed by 7 bases and 4 bases, with 13 bases remaining between them. The germline V gene encodes CDR1 LGHNT and CDR2 FRNRAP. The CDR3 is made up of 14 amino acids. The CDR3 DNA reads TGTGCTAGTGAAGGCCTAGTCGGCACCGGGGAGCTGTTTTTT. Amino acid sequence: CASEGLVGTGELFF.

The chain links TRBV19 to TRBJ1-3; no reliable D call. The CDR3 sequence is 15 residues long. Germline CDR1 and CDR2: LNHDA and SQIVND (reference sequence). With 3 bases removed from V and 4 bases from J, the gap between germline ends came to 13 bases. The CDR3 sequence is CASSMGGVSGNTIYF. CDR3 nucleotide sequence: TGTGCCAGTAGTATGGGAGGAGTGTCCGGAAACACCATATATTTT. The full variable domain, completed using reference TRBV19 and TRBJ1-3, is DGGITQSPKYLFRKEGQNVTLSCEQNLNHDAMYWYRQDPGQGLRLIYYSQIVNDFQKGDIAEGYSVSREKKESFPLTVTSAQKNPTAFYLCASSMGGVSGNTIYFGEGSWLTVV.

The rearrangement joins TRBV19 to TRBJ1-1; D unresolved. Trimming shortened V by 3 bases and J by 3 bases, and 14 bases separated the two germline ends. Germline CDR1 and CDR2: LNHDA and SQIVND (reference sequence). This CDR3 comprises 15 residues. In DNA, the CDR3 is TGTGCCAGTAGTATTTTGGCAGGCCCAGACACTGAAGCTTTCTTT. This translates into CASSILAGPDTEAFF.

The rearrangement uses TRBV27 and TRBJ2-3; the match to TRBD2 covers 8 bases. The germline CDR1 and CDR2 sequences are MNHEY and SMNVEV (reference sequence). The CDR3 length is 19 residues. V lost 4 bases to trimming and J lost 1 base; unmatched junction nucleotides: 16. The CDR3 DNA is TGTGCCAGCAGTTCCGGGGGGGTGGGGGGGGGATGGGGCACAGATACGCAGTATTTT. Its protein is CASSSGGVGGGWGTDTQYF.

The J gene is TRBJ2-2, the V gene TRBV3-1 (or the pseudogene TRBV3-2); 8 bases align to TRBD2. V lost 4 bases, J lost 3 bases, and 10 bases stayed unmatched. Per the germline V gene, CDR1 is LGHDT and CDR2 is YNNKEL (reference sequence). The CDR3 consists of 17 residues. DNA of the CDR3: TGTGCCAGCAGCCCCGGTTGGCGGGGGGCGCACACCGGGGAGCTGTTTTTT. Protein: CASSPGWRGAHTGELFF.

This chain joins TRBV12-5 and TRBJ1-2, with D hard to call. There are 15 residues in the CDR3. The V gene's germline CDR1 is LGHNT and CDR2 FRNRAP. The V end lost 1 base, the J end lost 0 bases, and 9 bases lay between the germline ends. The CDR3 DNA reads TGTGCTAGTGGTTTGGCCCCCTCAGCTAACTATGGCTACACCTTC. Translation: CASGLAPSANYGYTF.

The CDR3 DNA is TGTGCCAGCAGCCCTAGGGGGGGTTCGGGTGAGCAGTTCTTC. This translates into CASSPRGGSGEQFF. This sequence joins TRBV7-2 and TRBJ2-1; perhaps TRBD2 as D (7 bases). The CDR3 extends over 14 amino acids. Germline-derived CDR1 and CDR2 are SGHTA and FQGNSA. The V gene lost 5 bases and the J gene lost 9 bases, with 17 bases spanning the gap.

V and J are TRBV5-1 and TRBJ1-1; D perhaps matches TRBD1 (5 bases). V lost 0 bases to trimming and J lost 4 bases, with 10 bases between them. The germline V gene encodes CDR1 SGHRS and CDR2 YFSETQ. The CDR3 sequence is 14 residues long. CDR3 bases: TGCGCCAGCAGCTTGGCTGCGGGGGGCACTGAAGCTTTCTTT. Encoded protein: CASSLAAGGTEAFF.

The gene calls are TRBV13 and TRBJ2-7; a possible D gene is TRBD2 (6 bases). The germline V and J ends were trimmed by 5 bases and 7 bases, with 18 bases remaining between them. The CDR3 runs to 14 residues. Germline V gene sequence: CDR1 PRHDT, CDR2 FYEKMQ (reference sequence). CDR3 loop: CASSPGTSIGEQYF. CDR3 DNA: TGTGCCAGCAGCCCCGGGACTTCTATAGGGGAGCAGTACTTC.

This chain joins TRBV19 and TRBJ2-2, with 12 bases that match TRBD1. This CDR3 spans 18 amino acids. The germline V gene has CDR1 LNHDA and CDR2 SQIVND (reference sequence). The V and J ends lost 5 bases and 5 bases, in that order; junction bases with no gene match: 12. The DNA for the CDR3 is TGTGCCAGTAGTCCAACGGGGACAGGGGGCTGGTATACCGGGGAGCTGTTTTTT. Translating gives CASSPTGTGGWYTGELFF. Complete variable domain (other parts from reference TRBV19 and TRBJ2-2): DGGITQSPKYLFRKEGQNVTLSCEQNLNHDAMYWYRQDPGQGLRLIYYSQIVNDFQKGDIAEGYSVSREKKESFPLTVTSAQKNPTAFYLCASSPTGTGGWYTGELFFGEGSRLTVL.